This T cell receptor (beta chain) was identified during a study of T cell clonotyping in hematopoietic cell transplantation. At the level of the study: Recipient samples before transplant were obtained post-cytoreduction.

Measured with immunoSEQ multiplex PCR; TCRdb has only the in-frame clones, and not every one. Here the sample spans fewer than 20,000 clones, about 83% being singletons. Trimming cost V 4 bases and J 0 bases; bases outside gene matches: 10. This CDR3 contains 18 residues. Looked up from germline, CDR1 is SGHRS and CDR2 is YFSETQ. Regarding time point: recipient sample about 28 days before transplant, after cytoreduction. Remarks on this clone: Its antigen is not known.

Study findings and constraints: Few recipient clonotypes overlapped donors; over 97% were de novo at given depth. CD4 and CD8 repertoire contributions could not be separated without sorting.

The sequencing here drew on peripheral blood mononuclear cells, taken before stem cell transplant. This clonotype was obtained from a man over 45 with acute myeloid leukemia. Some clones in this sample may be carry-over from other donors' samples. This chain connects TRBV5-1 to TRBJ1-1; 12 bases map to TRBD1. The DNA for the CDR3 is TGCGCCAGCAGCGGGGACTGGGGGACAGGGGGCTTGAACACTGAAGCTTTCTTT. Encoded protein: CASSGDWGTGGLNTEAFF. Drawing the rest from reference TRBV5-1 and TRBJ1-1, the complete variable domain is KAGVTQTPRYLIKTRGQQVTLSCSPISGHRSVSWYQQTPGQGLQFLFEYFSETQRNKGNFPGRFSGRQFSNSRSEMNVSTLELGDSALYLCASSGDWGTGGLNTEAFFGQGTRLTVV.